This T cell receptor (beta chain) was sequenced in a study of cytomegalovirus exposure and HLA in healthy donors. Study results and limitations: Common viral pathogens were later found to be apparently linked to several of the most significant clusters. Diagnosis of cytomegalovirus status made by the classifier reportedly showed high specificity and sensitivity. TCR sequences were mostly rare, though some public TCRs occurred in many donors. In a later analysis, approximately 15,000 TCR beta sequences were associated with HLA alleles at 0.05 false discovery rate.

Vbeta (60) and Jbeta (13) primers were used in the PCR. Generated by immunoSEQ multiplex PCR, the TCRdb table keeps only in-frame clones and is missing some. The repertoire holds under 130,000 clones, with roughly 12% as singletons. J lost 4 bases, V lost 5 bases, and 8 bases had no gene match. This CDR3 is built from 15 residues. The V gene's germline CDR1 is SEHNR and CDR2 FQNEAQ (reference sequence). This clone was seen more than once but under ten times. Its antigen is not identified. The genes are TRBV7-9 and TRBJ2-5; 9 positions match TRBD2. The specimen was PBMCs. The source of this sequence is a man aged 35 to 55 in good health and CMV-seropositive. Here the CDR3 DNA reads TGTGCCAGCAGCCCGGAACTAGCGGGCGTAGAGACCCAGTACTTC. Encoded protein: CASSPELAGVETQYF.